A selection of T cell receptor beta chains follows, all from one sample in a study of cytomegalovirus exposure and HLA in healthy donors. Profiled with immunoSEQ multiplex PCR; TCRdb holds only in-frame clones, not every one. The sample has about 130,000 clones; about three quarters are singletons. Source material: PBMCs. The receptors here all came from a male donor in good health and CMV-seronegative. Both conserved end residues are part of each CDR3. D genes are given only for firm matches. Clone size, where shown, is once, few, many, or a class for clones that have expanded.

abundance: .
j_gene: TRBJ2-3
d_gene: TRBD2
len: 16
v_gene: TRBV7-3
CDR3nt: TGTGCCAGCAGGGTCATCAGCGGGAGAATGACAGATACGCAGTATTTT
CDR3aa: CASRVISGRMTDTQYF

abundance: .
j_gene: TRBJ2-7
d_gene: .
len: 13
v_gene: TRBV9
CDR3nt: TGTGCCAGCAGCGTATCAGGTCTCCACGAGCAGTACTTC
CDR3aa: CASSVSGLHEQYF

abundance: .
j_gene: TRBJ2-7
d_gene: TRBD2
len: 14
v_gene: TRBV4-1
CDR3nt: TGCGCCAGCAGCCAAATAGGGACTAGCGACGAGCAGTACTTC
CDR3aa: CASSQIGTSDEQYF

abundance: .
j_gene: TRBJ2-5
d_gene: .
len: 18
v_gene: TRBV28
CDR3nt: TGTGCCAGCAGAAGAAACAGGGGAGGTAACATAGGGAAAGAGACCCAGTACTTC
CDR3aa: CASRRNRGGNIGKETQYF

abundance: .
j_gene: TRBJ1-4
d_gene: TRBD1
len: 15
v_gene: TRBV5-8
CDR3nt: TGTGCCAGCAGCCACCGGACAGGGACCTCAGAAAAACTGTTTTTT
CDR3aa: CASSHRTGTSEKLFF

abundance: .
j_gene: TRBJ2-7
d_gene: .
len: 12
v_gene: TRBV5-1
CDR3nt: TGCGCCAGCAGCTTGTCCGGGGAAGAGCAGTACTTC
CDR3aa: CASSLSGEEQYF

abundance: .
j_gene: TRBJ2-5
d_gene: TRBD2
len: 17
v_gene: TRBV4-2
CDR3nt: TGTGCCAGCAGCCACGCGAGGGGACTAGCGGGGACTGAGACCCAGTACTTC
CDR3aa: CASSHARGLAGTETQYF

abundance: .
j_gene: TRBJ2-1
d_gene: TRBD1
len: 15
v_gene: TRBV27
CDR3nt: TGTGCCAGCAGTTTATTAACAACAGGGGGTTATGAGCAGTTCTTC
CDR3aa: CASSLLTTGGYEQFF

abundance: .
j_gene: TRBJ2-7
d_gene: TRBD2
len: 14
v_gene: TRBV7-9
CDR3nt: TGTGCCAGCAGCTATGGGGAGGGTAACTACGAGCAGTACTTC
CDR3aa: CASSYGEGNYEQYF

abundance: .
j_gene: TRBJ2-2
d_gene: TRBD1
len: 14
v_gene: TRBV29-1
CDR3nt: TGCAGCGTTGAAGGGACAGGAAGTACCGGGGAGCTGTTTTTT
CDR3aa: CSVEGTGSTGELFF

abundance: .
j_gene: TRBJ2-1
d_gene: TRBD2
len: 20
v_gene: TRBV9
CDR3nt: TGTGCCAGCAGCGGCGGACAGGGGTCCCGGACTAGCGGGAGGGTAAATGAGCAGTTCTTC
CDR3aa: CASSGGQGSRTSGRVNEQFF

abundance: .
j_gene: TRBJ1-1
d_gene: TRBD1
len: 15
v_gene: TRBV25-1
CDR3nt: TGTGCCAGCAGTGACGCCGGACAGGTGAACACTGAAGCTTTCTTT
CDR3aa: CASSDAGQVNTEAFF

abundance: .
j_gene: TRBJ2-7
d_gene: TRBD1
len: 13
v_gene: TRBV12-5
CDR3nt: TGTGCTAGTGGTAGGGACAGTGTTTACGAGCAGTACTTC
CDR3aa: CASGRDSVYEQYF

abundance: .
j_gene: TRBJ2-7
d_gene: TRBD2
len: 18
v_gene: TRBV7-6
CDR3nt: TGTGCCAGCAGCTTAGAGACGGGACTAGCGGGAGGAGGCTACGAGCAGTACTTC
CDR3aa: CASSLETGLAGGGYEQYF

abundance: .
j_gene: TRBJ1-1
d_gene: .
len: 13
v_gene: TRBV6-5
CDR3nt: TGTGCCAGCAGTAGTTCAGGATCGGGGGTGGCTTTCTTT
CDR3aa: CASSSSGSGVAFF

abundance: .
j_gene: TRBJ1-2
d_gene: .
len: 14
v_gene: TRBV19
CDR3nt: TGTGCCGCATCCCGCAAGGGGGATAACTATGGCTACACCTTC
CDR3aa: CAASRKGDNYGYTF

abundance: .
j_gene: TRBJ1-1
d_gene: TRBD1
len: 15
v_gene: TRBV6-1
CDR3nt: TGTGCCAGCAGTGACTTAGGACAGGGGGACACTGAAGCTTTCTTT
CDR3aa: CASSDLGQGDTEAFF

abundance: .
j_gene: TRBJ2-7
d_gene: TRBD1
len: 15
v_gene: TRBV5-6
CDR3nt: TGTGCCAGCAGCTTGGGTCCAGGGGGCCCCCACGAGCAGTACTTC
CDR3aa: CASSLGPGGPHEQYF

abundance: .
j_gene: TRBJ2-3
d_gene: .
len: 15
v_gene: TRBV6-5
CDR3nt: TGTGCCACGACAGGTATCTCTGTCGGCACAGATACGCAGTATTTT
CDR3aa: CATTGISVGTDTQYF

abundance: few
j_gene: TRBJ1-1
d_gene: .
len: 14
v_gene: TRBV7-3
CDR3nt: TGTGCCAGCAGCTTAAAGAGGGTGAACACTGAAGCTTTCTTT
CDR3aa: CASSLKRVNTEAFF

abundance: .
j_gene: TRBJ2-6
d_gene: .
len: 16
v_gene: TRBV28
CDR3nt: TGTGCCAGCGCTGGGGGCGCCAGCTCTGGGGCCAACGGCCTGACTTTC
CDR3aa: CASAGGASSGANGLTF

abundance: .
j_gene: TRBJ2-3
d_gene: TRBD2
len: 15
v_gene: TRBV7-7
CDR3nt: TGTGCTAGCAGCCCACTAGCGGGACTAACAGATACGCAGTATTTT
CDR3aa: CASSPLAGLTDTQYF

abundance: few
j_gene: TRBJ2-1
d_gene: .
len: 17
v_gene: TRBV13
CDR3nt: TGTGCCAGCAGCTTAAGGACGGCGGGCTACTCCTACAATGAGCAGTTCTTC
CDR3aa: CASSLRTAGYSYNEQFF

abundance: .
j_gene: TRBJ1-3
d_gene: .
len: 17
v_gene: TRBV18
CDR3nt: TGTGCCAGCTCACCACCGACAGGTTTGGCAAGTGGAAACACCATATATTTT
CDR3aa: CASSPPTGLASGNTIYF

abundance: .
j_gene: TRBJ2-5
d_gene: .
len: 15
v_gene: TRBV7-9
CDR3nt: TGTGCCAGCAGCTTCTGGACCGCCCAGGGAGAGACCCAGTACTTC
CDR3aa: CASSFWTAQGETQYF

abundance: .
j_gene: TRBJ1-3
d_gene: .
len: 13
v_gene: TRBV6-5
CDR3nt: TGTGCCAGCCGCGGCATCCCGGGAAACACCATATATTTT
CDR3aa: CASRGIPGNTIYF

abundance: .
j_gene: TRBJ2-7
d_gene: TRBD2
len: 15
v_gene: TRBV5-4
CDR3nt: TGTGCCAGCAGCTCAACCGGGACTACCCCCTACGAGCAGTACTTC
CDR3aa: CASSSTGTTPYEQYF

abundance: .
j_gene: TRBJ2-5
d_gene: TRBD2
len: 14
v_gene: TRBV11-2
CDR3nt: TGTGCCAGCAGCGTACTAGCGGGGGTGAGGACCCAGTACTTC
CDR3aa: CASSVLAGVRTQYF

abundance: .
j_gene: TRBJ2-7
d_gene: .
len: 13
v_gene: TRBV6-1
CDR3nt: TGTGCCAGCAAAGAAACAGGGAGCCACGAGCAGTACTTC
CDR3aa: CASKETGSHEQYF

abundance: .
j_gene: TRBJ1-1
d_gene: .
len: 16
v_gene: TRBV6-5
CDR3nt: TGTGCCAGCAGTTACTCGACCGGGGTCTTGAACACTGAAGCTTTCTTT
CDR3aa: CASSYSTGVLNTEAFF

abundance: .
j_gene: TRBJ2-7
d_gene: TRBD2
len: 14
v_gene: TRBV7-7
CDR3nt: TGTGCTAGCAGCGCCCGGCGGGGGGACTACGAGCAGTACTTC
CDR3aa: CASSARRGDYEQYF

abundance: few
j_gene: TRBJ2-7
d_gene: TRBD2
len: 17
v_gene: TRBV27
CDR3nt: TGTGCCAGCAGTTTGAAAGGGTTAACTAGCGGGGTCTACGAGCAGTACTTC
CDR3aa: CASSLKGLTSGVYEQYF

abundance: few
j_gene: TRBJ2-7
d_gene: .
len: 13
v_gene: TRBV19
CDR3nt: TGTGCCAGTAAAGAAGCAGGGGACTACGAGCAGTACTTC
CDR3aa: CASKEAGDYEQYF

abundance: .
j_gene: TRBJ1-5
d_gene: .
len: 16
v_gene: TRBV28
CDR3nt: TGTGCCAGCAGTTTGGAGGGACGCAATAGCAATCAGCCCCAGCATTTT
CDR3aa: CASSLEGRNSNQPQHF

abundance: .
j_gene: TRBJ2-3
d_gene: .
len: 13
v_gene: TRBV5-1
CDR3nt: TGCGCCAGCAGCTTTAGCTGGGCAGATACGCAGTATTTT
CDR3aa: CASSFSWADTQYF

abundance: .
j_gene: TRBJ2-7
d_gene: .
len: 15
v_gene: TRBV7-2
CDR3nt: TGTGCCAGCAGCTTAGCTGGAGGGTTTAACTACGAGCAGTACTTC
CDR3aa: CASSLAGGFNYEQYF

abundance: few
j_gene: TRBJ2-2
d_gene: .
len: 15
v_gene: TRBV6-4
CDR3nt: TGTGCCAGCAGCCCCGAGGCGGGAAACACCGGGGAGCTGTTTTTT
CDR3aa: CASSPEAGNTGELFF

abundance: few
j_gene: TRBJ1-4
d_gene: .
len: 17
v_gene: TRBV27
CDR3nt: TGTGCCAGCAGTTTAAGGTGGACAGACCGCTCCGGTGAAAAACTGTTTTTT
CDR3aa: CASSLRWTDRSGEKLFF

abundance: .
j_gene: TRBJ2-3
d_gene: .
len: 14
v_gene: TRBV11-2
CDR3nt: TGTGCCAGCAGCCTCTCACAGCACACAGATACGCAGTATTTT
CDR3aa: CASSLSQHTDTQYF

abundance: .
j_gene: TRBJ2-2
d_gene: TRBD2
len: 16
v_gene: TRBV10-1
CDR3nt: TGCGCCAGCAGTCACTATACTAGCGGGGACACCGGGGAGCTGTTTTTT
CDR3aa: CASSHYTSGDTGELFF

abundance: .
j_gene: TRBJ2-1
d_gene: .
len: 13
v_gene: TRBV5-4
CDR3nt: TGTGCCAGCAGCTTGGACCGGTACAATGAGCAGTTCTTC
CDR3aa: CASSLDRYNEQFF